This is a list of T cell receptor beta chains from one sample in a study of blood T cells in healthy people across ages. TCRdb re-called the 5' RACE reads through MiXCR, storing one row per CDR3 protein. The sample has some 640,000 distinct CDR3 sequences, about 30% seen once. The sequenced material came from blood. The origin of the receptors is an elderly woman in good health. CDR3s include the opening cysteine and the closing phenylalanine or tryptophan. The order of the fields is clone size, V gene, J gene, D gene, CDR3 protein, CDR3 DNA. D genes are given only for firm matches. The size entry is marked missing in some rows and otherwise reads once, few, many or a size class.

many	TRBV20-1	TRBJ2-1	NA	CSARAPGAYNEQFF	TGCAGTGCTAGAGCTCCGGGGGCCTACAATGAGCAGTTCTTC
many	TRBV10-3	TRBJ2-1	TRBD1	CAISALTGVSYNEQFF	TGTGCCATCAGTGCGCTTACAGGGGTCTCCTACAATGAGCAGTTCTTC
many	TRBV7-9	TRBJ2-7	NA	CASSLRGGADEQYF	TGTGCCAGCAGCTTACGAGGGGGGGCAGACGAGCAGTACTTC
NA	TRBV20-1	TRBJ1-4	NA	CSATNRDRTTNEKLFF	TGCAGTGCTACAAACAGAGACAGGACAACTAATGAAAAACTGTTTTTT
many	TRBV6-2/TRBV6-3	TRBJ2-3	NA	CASSDRGAPDTQYF	TGTGCCAGCTCGGACCGGGGGGCCCCAGATACGCAGTATTTT
few	TRBV9	TRBJ2-2	TRBD1	CASSVGRTGGTGELFF	TGTGCCAGCAGCGTAGGGAGGACAGGGGGCACCGGGGAGCTGTTTTTT
many	TRBV7-2	TRBJ1-4	NA	CASSLDPQETGTEKLFF	TGTGCCAGCAGCTTAGACCCACAGGAGACGGGTACTGAAAAACTGTTTTTT
many	TRBV5-1	TRBJ2-6	NA	CASSPTLGVGANVLTF	TGCGCCAGCAGCCCAACCCTCGGGGTTGGGGCCAACGTCCTGACTTTC
NA	TRBV20-1	TRBJ1-2	NA	CSAPSWGFDGYTF	TGCAGTGCCCCAAGTTGGGGATTCGATGGCTACACCTTC
many	TRBV28	TRBJ2-1	NA	CASGVAYNEQFF	TGTGCCAGCGGCGTAGCCTACAATGAGCAGTTCTTC
once	TRBV4-1	TRBJ1-1	NA	CASSLKVCGPRAFF	TGCGCCAGCAGCCTTAAGGTATGCGGTCCACGAGCTTTCTTT
many	TRBV7-9	TRBJ1-4	TRBD1	CASSGGTGQSEKLFF	TGTGCCAGCAGCGGCGGGACAGGTCAATCGGAAAAACTGTTTTTT
many	TRBV4-3	TRBJ1-1	TRBD1	CASSHPGGDTEAFF	TGCGCCAGCAGCCACCCAGGGGGGGACACTGAAGCTTTCTTT
many	TRBV5-1	TRBJ1-2	TRBD1	CASSFRDRVTGYTF	TGCGCCAGCAGCTTCCGGGACAGGGTCACTGGCTACACCTTC
many	TRBV4-2	TRBJ2-7	TRBD1	CASSQVPGTGGPEQYF	TGTGCCAGCAGCCAAGTACCCGGGACAGGGGGGCCCGAGCAGTACTTC
NA	TRBV4-1	TRBJ1-5	TRBD1	CASSLPGQGAYQPQHF	TGCGCCAGCAGCCTACCGGGACAGGGGGCCTATCAGCCCCAGCATTTT
NA	TRBV29-1	TRBJ1-1	NA	CSVVLGEAFF	TGCAGCGTTGTTCTGGGTGAAGCTTTCTTT
NA	TRBV20-1	TRBJ2-1	TRBD2	CSAVPGLAGVNEQFF	TGCAGTGCTGTCCCGGGACTAGCGGGGGTTAATGAGCAGTTCTTC
few	TRBV6-2/TRBV6-3	TRBJ2-5	TRBD2	CASSLPGLPLETQYF	TGTGCCAGCAGTCTACCGGGACTACCTCTCGAGACCCAGTACTTC
many	TRBV6-1	TRBJ2-1	TRBD2	CATLRLAGADNEQFF	TGTGCCACCTTGCGACTAGCGGGGGCCGACAATGAGCAGTTCTTC
few	TRBV5-5	TRBJ2-2	NA	CASSLDAIGELFF	TGTGCCAGCAGCCTCGATGCGATCGGGGAGCTGTTTTTT
few	TRBV20-1	TRBJ2-2	TRBD1	CSARVPGTGDTGELFF	TGCAGTGCTAGGGTTCCCGGGACAGGAGACACCGGGGAGCTGTTTTTT
many	TRBV7-2	TRBJ2-4	TRBD2	CASRAPGLAGENIQYF	TGTGCCAGCAGAGCACCGGGACTAGCGGGGGAAAACATTCAGTACTTC
NA	TRBV7-2	TRBJ2-1	TRBD2	CASSSSPWTSGGYNEQFF	TGTGCCAGCAGCTCCTCCCCCTGGACTAGCGGGGGCTACAATGAGCAGTTCTTC
NA	TRBV10-3	TRBJ2-1	NA	CAISESSGGLYNEQFF	TGTGCCATCAGTGAGTCCTCAGGGGGGCTCTACAATGAGCAGTTCTTC
many	TRBV7-2	TRBJ2-5	NA	CASSSRSGSETQYF	TGTGCCAGCAGCTCCCGTTCAGGGTCAGAGACCCAGTACTTC
NA	TRBV6-5	TRBJ2-7	NA	CASSYSKGKQYF	TGTGCCAGCAGTTACTCGAAGGGGAAGCAGTACTTC
many	TRBV7-6	TRBJ1-1	NA	CASSLLDMNTEAFF	TGTGCCAGCAGCTTGCTCGACATGAACACTGAAGCTTTCTTT
few	TRBV9	TRBJ1-5	NA	CASGPTGSNQPQHF	TGTGCCAGCGGCCCAACCGGGAGCAATCAGCCCCAGCATTTT
many	TRBV7-2	TRBJ2-1	NA	CASSLVATSSYNEQFF	TGTGCCAGCAGCTTAGTGGCGACTAGCTCCTACAATGAGCAGTTCTTC
NA	TRBV12-3/TRBV12-4	TRBJ2-3	TRBD2	CASSYSSGGGARTDTQYF	TGTGCCAGCAGTTATTCTAGCGGGGGGGGTGCGAGGACAGATACGCAGTATTTT
few	TRBV5-1	TRBJ2-6	NA	CASSLRSAPSGANVLTF	TGCGCCAGCAGCTTGAGGTCAGCTCCCTCTGGGGCCAACGTCCTGACTTTC
NA	TRBV6-1	TRBJ1-1	TRBD1	CASSEAGTGAGYTEAFF	TGTGCCAGCAGTGAAGCCGGGACAGGGGCCGGTTACACTGAAGCTTTCTTT
NA	TRBV5-1	TRBJ2-6	TRBD1	CASSFRTGGGSAGANVLTF	TGCGCCAGCAGCTTCAGGACAGGGGGCGGATCGGCTGGGGCCAACGTCCTGACTTTC
NA	TRBV7-9	TRBJ2-4	NA	CASSQLSRRAKNIQYF	TGTGCCAGCAGCCAGTTGTCGCGCAGAGCCAAAAACATTCAGTACTTC
NA	TRBV4-3	TRBJ1-2	NA	CASSQDSGQGDGYTF	TGCGCCAGCAGCCAAGATTCGGGGCAGGGTGATGGCTACACCTTC
many	TRBV9	TRBJ2-3	NA	CASSVVTTGDTQYF	TGTGCCAGCAGCGTAGTGACTACCGGAGATACGCAGTATTTT
NA	TRBV20-1	TRBJ2-3	NA	CSASGGLGDTQYF	TGCAGTGCTAGCGGGGGGCTCGGAGATACGCAGTATTTT
many	TRBV11-2	TRBJ2-3	NA	CASSLAGGFGTDTQYF	TGTGCCAGCAGCTTAGCGGGGGGCTTCGGCACAGATACGCAGTATTTT
NA	TRBV20-1	TRBJ2-1	TRBD2	CSARGSGGFAYNEQFF	TGCAGTGCTAGGGGTAGCGGGGGGTTCGCCTACAATGAGCAGTTCTTC
many	TRBV30	TRBJ2-1	NA	CAWSGSSYNEQFF	TGTGCCTGGAGTGGTAGTTCTTACAATGAGCAGTTCTTC
NA	TRBV30	TRBJ1-6	TRBD1	CAWSGRTGGNSPLHF	TGTGCCTGGAGTGGGAGGACAGGGGGGAATTCACCCCTCCACTTT
many	TRBV2	TRBJ2-4	TRBD2	CASRPGLAGAKNIQYF	TGTGCCAGCAGACCCGGACTAGCGGGGGCCAAAAACATTCAGTACTTC
few	TRBV6-5	TRBJ1-2	NA	CASSRDPSYGYTF	TGTGCCAGCTCCCGGGATCCCTCGTATGGCTACACCTTC
NA	TRBV11-2	TRBJ2-5	NA	CASSPRRTIQETQYF	TGTGCCAGCAGCCCGAGACGGACTATACAAGAGACCCAGTACTTC
many	TRBV30	TRBJ2-1	NA	CAWSPSYNEQFF	TGTGCCTGGTCTCCCTCCTACAATGAGCAGTTCTTC
NA	TRBV20-1	TRBJ2-1	NA	CSARQSGSYNEQFF	TGCAGTGCTCGACAGTCTGGCTCCTACAATGAGCAGTTCTTC